These 12 T cell receptor beta chains were all obtained from the same sample, sequenced in a study of blood T cell repertoires in COVID-19. The data were produced by immunoSEQ multiplex PCR, yet TCRdb's version contains in-frame clones alone and is incomplete. Of a few hundred thousand clones detected, approximately 80% appear once; the ten largest clones hold around 4.5%. What was sequenced was peripheral blood. These TCRs come from a woman aged 45-65 years with active or convalescent COVID-19.

CDR3 bases: TGTGCCAGCTCACTCACAGCCCAAGAGACCCAGTACTTC. Its protein product is CASSLTAQETQYF. The chain couples TRBV18 to TRBJ2-5; D is unresolved. The CDR3 loop spans 13 amino acids. Germline-derived CDR1 and CDR2 are KGHSH and LQKENI. Trimming cost V 4 bases and J 1 base, with 7 bases left between them.

The chain combines TRBV18 with TRBJ1-5; no reliable D call. Trimming left V 4 bases short and J 4 bases short, with 8 bases between. Germline CDR1 reads KGHSH; CDR2 reads LQKENI. This CDR3 region has 13 residues. The CDR3 loop reads CASSRLENQPQHF. As DNA, the CDR3 is TGTGCCAGCTCACGTCTGGAGAATCAGCCCCAGCATTTT.

The chain recombines TRBV28 with TRBJ1-6; TRBD1 matches at 8 bases. The CDR3 loop spans 18 amino acids. CDR1 MDHEN and CDR2 SYDVKM come from the germline V gene. J lost 5 bases, V lost 3 bases, and 12 bases had no gene match. The CDR3 sequence: CASSLPPGQGRDNSPLHF. The CDR3 nucleotides are TGTGCCAGCAGTTTGCCCCCCGGACAGGGTCGTGATAATTCACCCCTCCACTTT.

The chain is built from TRBV6-4 and TRBJ1-2, with a tentative D call TRBD1 (5 bases). Germline V gene data show CDR1 as MRHNA and CDR2 as SNTAGT. Trimming stripped 6 bases from V and 8 bases from J, with 22 bases between. The CDR3 loop spans 15 amino acids. CDR3 sequence (DNA): TGTGCCAGCAGGCCACAGGAGACACCCGCAATGGGCTACACCTTC. Encoded protein: CASRPQETPAMGYTF.

This clone was found once. The rearrangement links TRBV9 to TRBJ1-3; no definite D call. The V gene lost 1 base and the J gene lost 0 bases, with 23 bases spanning the gap. CDR1 and CDR2 (germline): SGDLS, YYNGEE. The CDR3 has 20 residues. The CDR3 DNA reads TGTGCCAGCAGCGTAAAGCCCCTCTATAGCGGGCGGATCTCTGGAAACACCATATATTTT. The encoded protein is CASSVKPLYSGRISGNTIYF.

The chain carries TRBV18 and TRBJ2-3; 10 bases fit TRBD1. V lost 3 bases and J lost 3; bases outside the gene matches: 9. There are 17 residues in the CDR3. Per the germline V gene, CDR1 is KGHSH and CDR2 is LQKENI. This CDR3 reads CASSPGQGLKVTDTQYF. The DNA of the CDR3 is TGTGCCAGCTCACCGGGACAGGGGCTTAAAGTTACAGATACGCAGTATTTT. Combining the CDR3 with reference TRBV18 and TRBJ2-3 gives the whole variable domain NAGVMQNPRHLVRRRGQEARLRCSPMKGHSHVYWYRQLPEEGLKFMVYLQKENIIDESGMPKERFSAEFPKEGPSILRIQQVVRGDSAAYFCASSPGQGLKVTDTQYFGPGTRLTVL.

The chain links TRBV18 to TRBJ1-1; D unclear. This CDR3 contains 12 residues. Germline V gene data show CDR1 as KGHSH and CDR2 as LQKENI. V lost 5 bases and J lost 2, with 6 bases in between. The CDR3 reads CASSKANTEAFF. The DNA for the CDR3 is TGTGCCAGCTCAAAAGCTAACACTGAAGCTTTCTTT.

The rearrangement links TRBV5-1 to TRBJ1-3, with TRBD1 identical over 7 bases. CDR1 SGHRS and CDR2 YFSETQ come from the germline V gene. There are 15 residues in the CDR3. The V gene end was trimmed by 1 base and the J gene end by 0 bases; junction bases not matched to a gene: 1. The CDR3 DNA reads TGCGCCAGCAGCTTGCAGGGGGGCTCTGGAAACACCATATATTTT. Amino acid sequence: CASSLQGGSGNTIYF. Based on the CDR3 plus reference TRBV5-1 and TRBJ1-3, the full variable domain is KAGVTQTPRYLIKTRGQQVTLSCSPISGHRSVSWYQQTPGQGLQFLFEYFSETQRNKGNFPGRFSGRQFSNSRSEMNVSTLELGDSALYLCASSLQGGSGNTIYFGEGSWLTVV.

This sequence joins TRBV7-9 and TRBJ1-1; D gene uncertain. Germline CDR1 is SEHNR and CDR2 is FQNEAQ (reference sequence). Trimming took 1 base from V and 4 from J, leaving 10 bases between them. The CDR3 is made up of 14 amino acids. The CDR3 nucleotides are TGTGCCAGCAGCTTAGTGGAGGGAGCCACTGAAGCTTTCTTT. It codes for CASSLVEGATEAFF.

The V call is TRBV5-1, the J call TRBJ2-2; TRBD2 agrees at 8 bases. The CDR3 covers 16 residues. CDR1 is SGHRS and CDR2 is YFSETQ in the germline V gene. Trimming took 0 bases from V and 7 from J; bases not matched to a gene: 8. The CDR3 sequence: CASSLAGLAGDGELFF. The CDR3 region has the DNA TGCGCCAGCAGCTTGGCAGGACTAGCAGGTGACGGGGAGCTGTTTTTT. The full variable domain, completed using reference TRBV5-1 and TRBJ2-2, is KAGVTQTPRYLIKTRGQQVTLSCSPISGHRSVSWYQQTPGQGLQFLFEYFSETQRNKGNFPGRFSGRQFSNSRSEMNVSTLELGDSALYLCASSLAGLAGDGELFFGEGSRLTVL.

The chain carries TRBV9 and TRBJ2-3; 9 bases fit TRBD2. This CDR3 has 16 residues. Germline-derived CDR1 and CDR2 are SGDLS and YYNGEE. V was clipped by 3 bases and J by 4 bases; unmatched bases: 9. The CDR3, as DNA: TGTGCCAGCAGCGAAGTTTTTAGCGGGAGTTCAGATACGCAGTATTTT. This codes for CASSEVFSGSSDTQYF.

The DNA for the CDR3 is TGTGCCAGTACCGCAGGGGGCACAGATACGCAGTATTTT. Translation gives CASTAGGTDTQYF. V gene TRBV19 combines with J gene TRBJ2-3; D may be TRBD1 (6 bases). The CDR3 sequence is 13 residues long. V gave up 7 bases and J gave up 1 base, with 9 bases separating them. Germline CDR1 and CDR2: LNHDA and SQIVND (reference sequence).